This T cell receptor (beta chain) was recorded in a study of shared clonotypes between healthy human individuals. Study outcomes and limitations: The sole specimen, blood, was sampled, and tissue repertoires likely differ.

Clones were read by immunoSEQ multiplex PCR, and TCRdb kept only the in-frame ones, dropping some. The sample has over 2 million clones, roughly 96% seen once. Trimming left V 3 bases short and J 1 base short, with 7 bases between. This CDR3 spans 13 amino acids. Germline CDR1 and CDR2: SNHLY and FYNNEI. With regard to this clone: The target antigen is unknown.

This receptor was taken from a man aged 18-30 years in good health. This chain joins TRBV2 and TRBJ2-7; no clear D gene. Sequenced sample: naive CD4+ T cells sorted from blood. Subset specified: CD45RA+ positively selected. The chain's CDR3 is CASSEEISYEQYF. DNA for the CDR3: TGTGCCAGCAGTGAGGAGATTTCCTACGAGCAGTACTTC.